Sequencing of this T cell receptor (beta chain) was carried out in a study of cytomegalovirus exposure and HLA in healthy donors (TCRdb year 2017). About the investigation overall: An earlier analysis of approximately 590 of the donors reported 250 to 300 Gb of sequence data and more than 90 million unique TCR beta sequences from approximately 180 million T cells. Class I and class II HLA loci were covered by the typing at four-digit resolution. To predict cytomegalovirus infection status, the study brought together high-throughput TCR immunosequencing, statistical association of individual TCRs with disease status, and machine learning. To study patterns of TCR occurrence, a later analysis re-analyzed previously published TCR beta repertoires from 700 or so donors and added high-resolution HLA genotyping. Among the roughly 410 genotyped donors, roughly 80% belonged to the genetic ancestry cluster associated with self-reported Caucasian donors. Typing coverage varied by locus: about 620-630 donors for A, B, C, DRB1 and DQB1; approximately 500 for DQA1; about 570 for DPA1; 450 to 480 for DPB1. Rather than using new phenotypic data, the later analysis identified candidate immune exposures from TCR beta sequences and from how often those sequences occurred across donors. All discovery cohort repertoires had been generated on a single sequencing platform. The T cell repertoires of under 700 subjects were profiled by immunosequencing and related to cytomegalovirus serostatus. An early release that covered about 600 HLA-typed donors contained approximately 300 gigabases of sequencing data and approximately 85 million unique TCR sequences. An earlier analysis of fewer than 750 of the donors used high-throughput TCR beta sequencing to judge whether each TCR beta V gene segment behaved as functional or pseudogenic. The study was designed to test whether signatures of past pathogen exposure could be identified by cataloging public T cell receptors. Along with the 666-subject first cohort, a separate validation cohort of around 110 different subjects was used. Among some 400 genotyped donors of the cohort, an average of approximately 240,000 unique TCR beta nucleotide sequences were sequenced per donor, roughly 20% of them non-productive. A later genetic analysis took genome-wide SNP genotypes for about 55% of the 666 donors and used that subset as a discovery cohort. A handful of DR-DQ haplotypes were handled as single units for association and clustering because linkage in the cohort was strong. Donor age, sex, ethnicity and CMV serostatus were compiled alongside the repertoire data. Here is what the overall study found, with its caveats: A further reported finding was that TCR beta sequences accurately predicted the HLA-A and HLA-B alleles for most subjects in the first cohort. According to the authors, the approach could potentially be generalized to other disease states and immunological phenotypes. An association between a missense DCLRE1C variant and V-gene and J-gene trimming of TCR beta chains was found in a later genetic analysis and replicated in an independent cohort. The only immune exposure information available for the cohort was CMV serostatus. According to a later analysis, TCR association rates differed among HLA loci, with DRB1 alleles showing the most associated TCRs and HLA-C alleles showing the fewest. According to a later analysis, most CMV-associated TCR beta chains appeared to be HLA-restricted, and the HLA associations seemed to be driven largely by CMV exposure. The sequencing pipeline was judged likely to have produced a cluster of highly shared sequence variants as a technical artifact. In the study, about 150 TCR beta chains were listed as associated with cytomegalovirus. Roughly uniform sequencing depth across donors was assumed in presence/absence analyses, although this assumption may not hold. Correlated functional status among segregating V segments might be attributable to linkage disequilibrium, but an unknown experimental factor could not be ruled out. In a later analysis, HLA-associated TCR beta chains showed more clonal expansion and lower generation probabilities than non-associated chains that were equally common. Only TCR beta chains were sequenced in this cohort, and the absence of alpha or paired-chain data limited detectable features. A later analysis associated 15,000 or so TCR beta sequences with specific HLA alleles at a false discovery rate of 0.05. Broadly in line with IMGT annotations, most TCR beta V segments showed up in productive rearrangements about 87% or about 30% of the time in an earlier analysis of several hundred of the donors. HLA typing was unavailable for some donors at each locus, so association tests used only the typed subset. Most TCR sequences were observed very rarely across donors, whereas some public TCRs were present in many individuals. In both the original and validation cohorts, the classifier was reported to diagnose cytomegalovirus status with high specificity and sensitivity. According to a later genetic analysis, donors in an Asian-associated ancestry cluster had fewer N-insertions in productive TCRs than the roughly 670-donor mean. A few of the identified cytomegalovirus-associated TCR beta chains were confirmed in vitro to be specific for cytomegalovirus antigens. A later analysis reported that several top co-occurrence clusters appeared linked to parvovirus B19, influenza, CMV and Epstein-Barr virus. Because counts were too low, more than 15 rarely observed V segments, including chromosome 9 orphons, were excluded from the earlier analysis of fewer than 650 of the donors. Some IMGT-functional V segments, including TRBV6-2 and TRBV6-3, could not be distinguished by the 87-base-pair reads and were therefore excluded. When HLA alleles, especially DR and DQ, strongly co-occurred, TCR associations were difficult to assign to individual alleles.

Germline trimming: 5 bases from V, 4 bases from J; junction bases outside gene matches: 12. The CDR3 numbers 18 residues from cysteine through phenylalanine. Of the read, only the CDR3 DNA is kept; its 54 bases are in frame from base 1. CDR1 and CDR2, looked up from the germline V gene, are SGHVS and FNYEAQ. The cohort was made up of about 610 healthy bone marrow donors. Cohort members were all nominally healthy when sampled, although unrecorded immune exposures were likely present. The donor tested CMV seronegative and was one of the 352 seronegative cohort members. A peripheral blood sample was provided by each donor, and peripheral blood mononuclear cells were used for TCR beta sequencing. Genomic DNA extraction from the blood cell samples was performed with the Qiagen DNeasy Blood Extraction Kit. Comments on this clone: The clone's antigen remains unknown. No qualities accompany the bases; no much larger clone lies one base away.

Libraries were made using the immunoSEQ multiplex PCR assay. For the multiplex PCR, a mixture combining 60 forward primers for TCR Vbeta segments and 13 reverse primers for TCR Jbeta segments was used. The CDR3 region of rearranged TCR beta genes was amplified from genomic DNA with a multiplex PCR assay. On the Illumina HiSeq System, the amplified TCR beta libraries were sequenced as 87-base-pair reads. The paper's data handling went like this. Across the 670 or so repertoires, a later analysis counted 80 million or so unique TCR beta chains, 8.5 million to 12 million of which were shared by at least two donors. A nearest-neighbor algorithm error-corrected the raw reads and collapsed the reads into unique sequences, merging closely related sequences to remove PCR and sequencing errors. CDR3 sequences were aligned to IMGT reference sequences to assign V, D and J gene segments. For a sequence to be retained, a match of at least six nucleotides was required to both a V gene segment and a J gene segment. Rearrangements were classified as productive when the CDR3 lacked stop codons and remained in frame with V and J, and all other rearrangements were classified as non-productive. Following IMGT convention, CDR3 was defined as the stretch from the second conserved V-encoded cysteine up to the conserved J-encoded phenylalanine. In an earlier analysis of around 600 of the donors, sequences lacking an unambiguous match to a single V gene segment were excluded. In an earlier analysis of 450 to 700 of the donors, V segments were called functional above 56.7% productive rearrangements and were called segregating when the between-donor standard deviation exceeded 5%. A statistical classification framework was built to diagnose cytomegalovirus status from the catalog of TCR beta chain sequences. A later analysis assigned V and J genes by comparing TCR nucleotide sequences with IMGT/GENE-DB human TR gene sequences. In a later analysis, CDR3 sequences and most-parsimonious VDJ recombination scenarios were assigned using the TCRdist pipeline. In a later analysis, each TCR beta chain was defined by its CDR3 amino acid sequence together with its V-gene family, and reads without a unique V-gene family were excluded. A later analysis removed 592 highly shared, low-generation-probability nucleotide sequences to deal with suspected cross-contamination and a sequencing artifact. For each public chain, a later analysis derived a clonal expansion index from normalized ranks of inferred template counts within each repertoire. In a later analysis, generation probabilities were computed using a VDJ recombination model fitted to out-of-frame rearrangements, and the results were checked against IGoR. A later analysis scored TCR-TCR, TCR-HLA and TCR-CMV co-occurrence with hypergeometric tests, applying a repertoire-size bias correction to TCR pairs. A later analysis estimated false discovery rates by permuting HLA or CMV assignments 20 times. In a later analysis, co-occurring TCRs were grouped with DBSCAN, and TCRdist sequence similarity was added when clustering was performed within HLA-allele-positive subsets. Repertoires with fewer than 30,000 or more than 120,000 public chains were left out of co-occurrence clustering, as were four to six repertoires with anomalous nucleotide sharing. The table comes from immuneACCESS by way of TCRdb, which keeps in-frame sequences with V and J called. Part of the clones is missing from these tables; in studies checked, under half for an unresolved V gene and the rest for unknown reasons. From that table come the V and J calls and clone size; the DNA was used to work out D and trimming. In this sample the table shows 75,000 to 100,000 clones, 70% to 80% of which occur a single time. In total, the top ten clones hold approximately 8.9% of the sample.

The V gene is TRBV7-6 and the J gene is TRBJ2-3; 13 middle bases align to TRBD2. What was sequenced was PBMCs. This TCR was sampled from a man aged 55 to 70 in good health and CMV-seronegative. The CDR3 protein sequence reads: CASSPYLAGLAGPDTQYF. The nucleotide sequence reads TGTGCCAGCAGCCCATACCTCGCGGGACTAGCGGGACCAGATACGCAGTATTTT.